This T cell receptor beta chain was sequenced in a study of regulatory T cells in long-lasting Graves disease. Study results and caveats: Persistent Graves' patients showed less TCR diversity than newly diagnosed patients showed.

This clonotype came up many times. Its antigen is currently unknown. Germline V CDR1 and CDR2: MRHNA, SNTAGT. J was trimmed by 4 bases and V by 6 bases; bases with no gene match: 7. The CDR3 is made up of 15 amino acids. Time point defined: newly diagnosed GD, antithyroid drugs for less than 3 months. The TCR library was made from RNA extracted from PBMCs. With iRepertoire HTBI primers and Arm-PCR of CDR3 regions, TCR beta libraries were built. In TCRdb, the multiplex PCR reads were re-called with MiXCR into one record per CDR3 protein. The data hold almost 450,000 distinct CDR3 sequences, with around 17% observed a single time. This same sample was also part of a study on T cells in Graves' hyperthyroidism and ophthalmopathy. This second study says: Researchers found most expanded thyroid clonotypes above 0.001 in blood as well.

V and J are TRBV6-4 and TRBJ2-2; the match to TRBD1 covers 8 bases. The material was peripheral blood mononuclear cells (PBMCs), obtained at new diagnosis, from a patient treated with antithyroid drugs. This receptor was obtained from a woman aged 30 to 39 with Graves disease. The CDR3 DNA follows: TGTGCCAGCAGCGGACAGGGAGGCGGCACCGGGGAGCTGTTTTTT. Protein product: CASSGQGGGTGELFF.